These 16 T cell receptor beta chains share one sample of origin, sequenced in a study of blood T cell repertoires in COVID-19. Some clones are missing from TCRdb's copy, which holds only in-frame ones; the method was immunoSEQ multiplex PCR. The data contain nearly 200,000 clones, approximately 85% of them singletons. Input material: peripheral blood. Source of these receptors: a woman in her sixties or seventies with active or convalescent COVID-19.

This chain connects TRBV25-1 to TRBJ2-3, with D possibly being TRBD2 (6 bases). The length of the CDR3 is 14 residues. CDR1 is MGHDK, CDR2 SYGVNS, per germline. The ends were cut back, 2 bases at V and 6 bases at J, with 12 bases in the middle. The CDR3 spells CASSEPWAGDTQYF. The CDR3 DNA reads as TGTGCCAGCAGTGAACCCTGGGCGGGGGATACGCAGTATTTT.

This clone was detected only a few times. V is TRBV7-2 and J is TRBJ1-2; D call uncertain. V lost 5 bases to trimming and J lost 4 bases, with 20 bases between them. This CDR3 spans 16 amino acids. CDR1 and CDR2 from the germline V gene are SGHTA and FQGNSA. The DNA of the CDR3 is TGTGCCAGCAGCCCAGGCGGGCAGGCTCGAGGCTATGGCTACACCTTC. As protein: CASSPGGQARGYGYTF.

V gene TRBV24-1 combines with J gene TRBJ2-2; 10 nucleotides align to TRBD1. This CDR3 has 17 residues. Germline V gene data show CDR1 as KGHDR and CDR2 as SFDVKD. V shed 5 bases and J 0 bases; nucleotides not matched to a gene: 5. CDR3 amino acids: CATSGRDRGPNTGELFF. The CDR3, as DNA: TGTGCCACCAGTGGTAGGGACAGGGGCCCGAACACCGGGGAGCTGTTTTTT.

The CDR3 bases are TGCGCCAGCAGTAGGGGGGGCTACACCTTC. Amino acids: CASSRGGYTF. This sequence joins TRBV23-1 and TRBJ1-2, with a tentative D call TRBD1 (6 bases). TRBV23-1 is an open reading frame, and its role is uncertain. V lost 5 bases and J lost 8, with 6 bases in between. This CDR3 is 10 amino acids long.

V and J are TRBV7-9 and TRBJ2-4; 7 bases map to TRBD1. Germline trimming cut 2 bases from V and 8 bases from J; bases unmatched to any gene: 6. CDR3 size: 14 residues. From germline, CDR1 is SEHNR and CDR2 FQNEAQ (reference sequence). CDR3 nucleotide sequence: TGTGCCAGCAGCTTACGACAGGGAGTCGACATTCAGTACTTC. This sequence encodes CASSLRQGVDIQYF.

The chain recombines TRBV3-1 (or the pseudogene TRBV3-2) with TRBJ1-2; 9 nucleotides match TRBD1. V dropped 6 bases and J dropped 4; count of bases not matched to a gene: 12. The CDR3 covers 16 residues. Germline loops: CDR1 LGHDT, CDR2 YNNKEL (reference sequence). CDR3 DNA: TGTGCCAGCAGACCTCTGGGGGGACAGGGACCCTATGGCTACACCTTC. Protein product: CASRPLGGQGPYGYTF.

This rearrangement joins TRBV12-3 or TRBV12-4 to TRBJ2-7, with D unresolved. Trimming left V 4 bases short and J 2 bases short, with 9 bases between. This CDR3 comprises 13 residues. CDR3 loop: CASSWARPYEQYF. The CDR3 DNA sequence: TGTGCCAGCAGTTGGGCCAGACCCTACGAGCAGTACTTC.

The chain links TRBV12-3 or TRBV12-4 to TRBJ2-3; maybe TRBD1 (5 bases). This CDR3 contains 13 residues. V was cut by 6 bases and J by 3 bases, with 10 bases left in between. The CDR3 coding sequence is TGTGCCAGCAGAGGACAATCAACAGATACGCAGTATTTT. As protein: CASRGQSTDTQYF.

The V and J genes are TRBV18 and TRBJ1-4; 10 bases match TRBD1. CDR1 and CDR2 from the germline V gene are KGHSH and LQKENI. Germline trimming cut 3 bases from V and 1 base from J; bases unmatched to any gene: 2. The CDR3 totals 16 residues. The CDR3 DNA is TGTGCCAGCTCACCCGACAGGGGGCAAACTAATGAAAAACTGTTTTTT. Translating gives CASSPDRGQTNEKLFF.

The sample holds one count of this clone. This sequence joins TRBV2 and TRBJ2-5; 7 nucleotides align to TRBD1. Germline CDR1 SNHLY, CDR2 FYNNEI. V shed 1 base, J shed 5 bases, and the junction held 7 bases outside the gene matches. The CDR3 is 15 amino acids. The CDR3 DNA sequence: TGTGCCAGCAGTGAAGATCCGGGACAGCGGGAGACCCAGTACTTC. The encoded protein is CASSEDPGQRETQYF. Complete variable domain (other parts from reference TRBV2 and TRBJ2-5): EPEVTQTPSHQVTQMGQEVILRCVPISNHLYFYWYRQILGQKVEFLVSFYNNEISEKSEIFDDQFSVERPDGSNFTLKIRSTKLEDSAMYFCASSEDPGQRETQYFGPGTRLLVL.

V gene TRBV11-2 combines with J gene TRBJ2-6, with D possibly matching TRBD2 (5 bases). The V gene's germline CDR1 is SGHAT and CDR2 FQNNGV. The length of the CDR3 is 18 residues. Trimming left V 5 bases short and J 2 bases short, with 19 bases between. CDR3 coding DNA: TGTGCCAGCAGCCTTCGGGGTTTTGGGCTGGCTGGGGCCAACGTCCTGACTTTC. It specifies CASSLRGFGLAGANVLTF.

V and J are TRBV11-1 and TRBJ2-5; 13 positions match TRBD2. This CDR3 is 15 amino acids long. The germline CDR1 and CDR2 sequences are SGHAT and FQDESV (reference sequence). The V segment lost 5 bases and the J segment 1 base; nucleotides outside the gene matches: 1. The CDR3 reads CASSRTSGSQETQYF. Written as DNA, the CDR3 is TGTGCCAGCAGCAGGACTAGCGGGAGCCAAGAGACCCAGTACTTC.

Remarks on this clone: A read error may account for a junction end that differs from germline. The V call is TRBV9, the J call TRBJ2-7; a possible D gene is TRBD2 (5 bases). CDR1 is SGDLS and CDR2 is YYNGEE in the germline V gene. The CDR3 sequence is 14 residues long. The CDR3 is CASSEGGLSHEQYF. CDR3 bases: TGTGCCAGCAGCGAGGGCGGGCTCTCCCACGAGCAGTACTTC.

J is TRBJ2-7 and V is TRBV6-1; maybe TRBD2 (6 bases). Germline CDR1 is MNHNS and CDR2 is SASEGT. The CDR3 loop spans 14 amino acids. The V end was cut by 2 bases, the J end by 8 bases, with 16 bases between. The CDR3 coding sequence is TGTGCCAGCAGTGAAACGAGAGTGGGGACTCAGCAGTACTTC. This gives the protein CASSETRVGTQQYF.

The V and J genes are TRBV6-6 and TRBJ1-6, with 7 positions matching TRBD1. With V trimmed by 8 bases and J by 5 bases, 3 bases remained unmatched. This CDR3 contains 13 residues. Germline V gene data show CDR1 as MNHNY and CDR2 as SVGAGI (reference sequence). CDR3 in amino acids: CASFRGNNSPLHF. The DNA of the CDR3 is TGTGCCAGCTTCAGGGGGAATAATTCACCCCTCCACTTT.

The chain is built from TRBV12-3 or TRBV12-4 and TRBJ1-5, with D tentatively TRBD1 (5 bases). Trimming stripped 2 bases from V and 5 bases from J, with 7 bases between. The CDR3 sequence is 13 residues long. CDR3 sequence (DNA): TGTGCCAGCAGTTTAAAAGGGGATCAGCCCCAGCATTTT. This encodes CASSLKGDQPQHF.